These 28 T cell receptor beta chains were all obtained from the same sample, sequenced in a study of breast tumors, draining lymph nodes, adjacent tissues. Breast cancer patients provided tissue from their axillary draining lymph nodes. TCRdb called the multiplex PCR reads again in MiXCR, with one record for every CDR3 protein. This sample carries roughly 80,000 distinct CDR3 sequences, approximately 19% of them seen once, and the ten largest clones take about 2.5%. The sequencing input was axillary lymph node tissue. Receptor source: a female donor with breast cancer. Some clones in this sample may be carry-over from other donors' samples.

This clonotype showed up many times. The V gene is TRBV12-3 or TRBV12-4, the J gene TRBJ2-5; TRBD2 matches 7 bases. CDR3 length: 14 residues. V gave up 3 bases and J gave up 1 base; unmatched junction bases: 2. CDR3 in amino acids: CASSLGGAQETQYF. CDR3 sequence (DNA): TGTGCCAGCAGTTTGGGAGGGGCCCAAGAGACCCAGTACTTC.

This clonotype was recorded at least ten times. The V call is TRBV9, the J call TRBJ1-2, with D perhaps TRBD1 (5 bases). The CDR3 consists of 15 residues. Deletions cut 0 bases from V and 3 bases from J, with 12 bases between. CDR1 is SGDLS and CDR2 is YYNGEE in the germline V gene. CDR3 sequence (DNA): TGTGCCAGCAGCGTAGGAGACGGGGGTGACTATGGCTACACCTTC. Translated, it gives CASSVGDGGDYGYTF.

A note on this clonotype: A clone one base away is much larger, so this may be a read error. The chain uses TRBV5-1 and TRBJ2-3, with D perhaps being TRBD1 or TRBD2 (6 bases each). This CDR3 contains 14 residues. Per germline, CDR1 SGHRS and CDR2 YFSETQ. Trimming took 3 bases from V and 2 from J, leaving 10 bases between them. The CDR3 protein is CASSSGDNTDTQYF. For the CDR3, the DNA is TGCGCCAGCAGCTCGGGGGACAACACAGATACGCAGTATTTT. The entire variable domain, with the rest obtained from reference TRBV5-1 and TRBJ2-3, is as follows: KAGVTQTPRYLIKTRGQQVTLSCSPISGHRSVSWYQQTPGQGLQFLFEYFSETQRNKGNFPGRFSGRQFSNSRSEMNVSTLELGDSALYLCASSSGDNTDTQYFGPGTRLTVL.

With regard to this clonotype: A much more abundant neighbour one base away suggests this may be a read error. The V call is TRBV7-9, the J call TRBJ2-3; 13 nucleotides match TRBD2. The germline V gene has CDR1 SEHNR and CDR2 FQNEAQ (reference sequence). There are 15 residues in the CDR3. CDR3 nucleotide sequence: TGTGCCAGCAGCCTCGGACTAGCGGGAGCAGATACGCGGTATTTT. Protein sequence: CASSLGLAGADTRYF.

This clonotype was observed a single time. J is TRBJ1-1 and V is TRBV30; perhaps TRBD1 as D (6 bases). The CDR3 contains 13 residues. The V end was cut by 5 bases, the J end by 3 bases, with 13 bases between. Germline V lookup: CDR1 GTSNPN, CDR2 SVGIG (reference sequence). The CDR3 bases are TGTGCCTGGCAGGGGCTGGGGCACACTGAAGCTTTCTTT. This codes for CAWQGLGHTEAFF.

This clonotype was recorded many times. The chain is built from TRBV5-6 and TRBJ1-2, with 8 bases matching TRBD1. The germline gives CDR1 SGHDT, CDR2 YYEEEE. The CDR3 is made up of 13 amino acids. The V and J ends lost 4 bases and 6 bases, in that order; junction bases with no gene match: 5. The CDR3 DNA follows: TGTGCCAGCAGCCTCTCGACAGGGGATGGCTACACCTTC. Translation: CASSLSTGDGYTF.

The chain uses TRBV6-1 and TRBJ2-2; D is uncertain. The CDR3 runs to 15 residues. Germline CDR1 is MNHNS and CDR2 is SASEGT. V shed 2 bases and J shed 4 bases, with 11 bases lying between them. The CDR3 DNA is TGTGCCAGCAGTGAACCGGGCGGAGTCACCGGGGAGCTGTTTTTT. This gives the protein CASSEPGGVTGELFF.

The rearrangement joins TRBV3-1 to TRBJ1-2, with TRBD1 as a possible D gene (6 bases). Trimming removed 0 bases from V and 7 bases from J, with 21 bases in between. CDR1 is LGHDT, CDR2 YNNKEL, per germline (reference sequence). This CDR3 comprises 17 residues. This CDR3 is CASSQDLSAGKGGGYTF. CDR3 coding DNA: TGTGCCAGCAGCCAAGATCTAAGCGCAGGGAAAGGGGGTGGCTACACCTTC.

Notes on this clonotype: This clone may be a read error of a much larger clone one base away. The chain links TRBV28 to TRBJ2-7; D is unresolved. V was pared by 8 bases and J by 4 bases, with 9 bases between. Germline V lookup: CDR1 MDHEN, CDR2 SYDVKM. The CDR3 spans 11 residues. Written as DNA, the CDR3 is TGTGCCAGCGTAAGACTTTACGAGCAGTACTTC. It translates to CASVRLYEQYF.

This clonotype was observed at least ten times. V and J are TRBV7-2 and TRBJ2-7, with 8 bases aligning to TRBD1. With 3 bases clipped from V and 0 bases from J, the junction kept 1 base outside the gene matches. The CDR3 is 14 amino acids. Germline V gives CDR1 SGHTA, CDR2 FQGNSA. CDR3 sequence reads: CASSFDRGSYEQYF. The CDR3 region has the DNA TGTGCCAGCAGCTTCGACAGGGGCTCCTACGAGCAGTACTTC.

This clonotype was counted ten times or more. The CDR3 DNA is TGTGCCAGCAGCCCAGGGTTAGAACAAGGTGGCTACACCTTC. As protein: CASSPGLEQGGYTF. V and J are TRBV3-1 and TRBJ1-2, with D possibly being TRBD1 (5 bases). Trimming cost V 4 bases and J 7 bases, with 16 bases left between them. Germline CDR1 is LGHDT and CDR2 is YNNKEL (reference sequence). This CDR3 spans 14 amino acids.

In this sample, this clonotype turned up many times. The CDR3 nucleotides read TGTGCCAGCAGCCAAGCCCAGGGGAATGAAAAACTGTTTTTT. Translation: CASSQAQGNEKLFF. This chain joins TRBV4-2 and TRBJ1-4; TRBD1 is a possible D gene (6 bases). The CDR3 has 14 residues. The germline gives CDR1 LGHNA, CDR2 YNFKEQ. The V and J ends lost 1 base and 5 bases respectively, with 8 bases between them.

This clonotype came up many times. The V and J genes are TRBV6-2 or TRBV6-3 and TRBJ1-2; possibly TRBD1 for D (6 bases). This CDR3 has 15 residues. Trimming left V 2 bases short and J 6 bases short, with 16 bases between. The germline gives CDR1 MNHEY, CDR2 SVGEGT. This chain's CDR3 is CASSYGSTGGHGYTF. The CDR3 nucleotides are TGTGCCAGCAGTTACGGGTCAACGGGGGGCCATGGCTACACCTTC.

This clonotype occurred many times. V gene TRBV5-6 combines with J gene TRBJ2-3, with 11 bases fitting TRBD2. CDR1 and CDR2 (germline): SGHDT, YYEEEE. CDR3 length equals 16 residues. J gave up 0 bases and V 4 bases, and 4 bases lay outside the gene matches. The CDR3 sequence: CASSPWTSGSTDTQYF. The CDR3, as DNA: TGTGCCAGCAGCCCTTGGACTAGCGGGAGCACAGATACGCAGTATTTT.

As concerns this clonotype: This may come from a read error, since a much larger clone is one base off. V is TRBV7-9 and J is TRBJ2-7, with TRBD2 identical over 8 bases. This CDR3 contains 13 residues. CDR1 is SEHNR, CDR2 FQNEAQ, per germline (reference sequence). Here the CDR3 reads CAGSPGGSYEQYF. CDR3 nucleotide sequence: TGTGCCGGCAGCCCGGGGGGGAGTTACGAGCAGTACTTC.

This clonotype was seen ten or more times. The chain has TRBV29-1 and TRBJ1-3, with 9 bases aligning to TRBD1. The CDR3 is made up of 13 amino acids. With V trimmed by 5 bases and J by 4 bases, 3 bases remained unmatched. Germline V gene sequence: CDR1 SQVTM, CDR2 ANQGSEA. CDR3 nucleotides: TGCAGCGTTCGCGGGACAGGGGGAAACACCATATATTTT. It encodes CSVRGTGGNTIYF.

This clonotype was detected many times. The chain couples TRBV4-2 to TRBJ2-3; the D gene is possibly TRBD2 (5 bases). Per the germline V gene, CDR1 is LGHNA and CDR2 is YNFKEQ. Trimming removed 0 bases from V and 2 bases from J, with 15 bases in between. The CDR3 has 17 residues. In nucleotides, the CDR3 is TGTGCCAGCAGCCAAGAGGCGAGCGGACGGTACACAGATACGCAGTATTTT. The encoded protein is CASSQEASGRYTDTQYF.

At least ten counts were recorded for this clonotype. The J gene is TRBJ1-2, the V gene TRBV7-2, with D possibly being TRBD1 (5 bases). In germline, CDR1 is SGHTA, CDR2 FQGNSA. This CDR3 has 14 residues. Trimming took 1 base from V and 3 from J, leaving 9 bases between them. The CDR3 sequence: CASSLVGGDYGYTF. CDR3 DNA sequence: TGTGCCAGCAGCTTAGTCGGGGGGGACTATGGCTACACCTTC.

Points on this clonotype: A read error may be the cause here, since a much bigger clone is one base away. The V call is TRBV10-3, the J call TRBJ2-2; 8 nucleotides align to TRBD1. CDR1 is ENHRY and CDR2 is SYGVKD in the germline V gene. This CDR3 spans 18 amino acids. J gave up 6 bases and V 0 bases, and 12 bases lay outside the gene matches. This CDR3 reads CAISESGRGHPPAGELFF. CDR3 DNA sequence: TGTGCCATCAGTGAGTCGGGCAGGGGGCACCCCCCAGCCGGGGAGCTGTTTTTT.

This clonotype was counted ten times or more. The chain joins TRBV3-1 to TRBJ2-5, with D unclear. Germline CDR1 is LGHDT and CDR2 is YNNKEL (reference sequence). The CDR3 consists of 14 residues. The V and J ends lost 1 base and 3 bases respectively, with 9 bases between them. The DNA for the CDR3 is TGTGCCAGCAGCCAAGTGGGCGGCAAAGAGACCCAGTACTTC. Amino acids: CASSQVGGKETQYF.

This clonotype was counted at least ten times. The V call is TRBV28, the J call TRBJ1-2; D call uncertain. The CDR3 is made up of 12 amino acids. The V end was cut by 4 bases, the J end by 7 bases, with 10 bases between. Germline CDR1 and CDR2: MDHEN and SYDVKM. CDR3: CASSWGGGGYTF. In nucleotides, the CDR3 is TGTGCCAGCAGTTGGGGAGGTGGTGGCTACACCTTC.

Concerning this clonotype itself: One junction end does not reproduce the germline sequence, and a read error may be involved. The chain uses TRBV20-1 and TRBJ2-1; D gene uncertain. Germline V CDR1 and CDR2: DFQATT, SNEGSKA (reference sequence). The CDR3 is 12 amino acids. CDR3 residues: CSASPTGREQFF. In DNA form, the CDR3 reads TGCAGCGCTAGTCCGACTGGCCGTGAGCAGTTCTTC.

This clonotype was observed at least ten times. The chain combines TRBV20-1 with TRBJ2-3; 8 nucleotides align to TRBD2. The length of the CDR3 is 15 residues. Per the germline V gene, CDR1 is DFQATT and CDR2 is SNEGSKA (reference sequence). Trimming took 3 bases from V and 8 from J; bases not matched to a gene: 13. DNA for the CDR3: TGCAGTGCTAGTCGTCCCGGGACTAGAGTGGTTACGCAGTATTTT. Protein product: CSASRPGTRVVTQYF.

The rearrangement joins TRBV28 to TRBJ1-6; 10 bases fit TRBD1. This CDR3 is 14 amino acids long. After removal of 6 bases from V and 9 bases from J, the junction contained 5 bases not matched to a gene. CDR1 is MDHEN and CDR2 is SYDVKM in the germline V gene. The DNA of the CDR3 is TGTGCCAGCAGGGACAGGGGGGGCTTTTCACCCCTCCACTTT. This translates into CASRDRGGFSPLHF.

Remarks on this clonotype: Since no conserved phenylalanine or tryptophan closes the CDR3, a read error is the likely cause. The DNA is omitted, as the CDR3 cannot be located on it reliably, and the CDR3 follows TCRdb's listing. The rearrangement joins TRBV28 to TRBJ2-1; TRBD1 was called by the table and not checked on the DNA. Germline-derived CDR1 and CDR2 are MDHEN and SYDVKM. The CDR3 contains 13 residues when both ends are counted. The CDR3 is CASSRPAQAGLGI.

This clonotype was seen a handful of times. This may be a read error, as it is one base from a much larger clone. The chain employs TRBV7-2 and TRBJ1-6; 10 bases are shared with TRBD1. Germline V CDR1 and CDR2: SGHTA, FQGNSA. This CDR3 is built from 14 residues. CDR3: CACSSRQGASPLHF. DNA of the CDR3: TGTGCCTGCAGCTCCCGACAGGGGGCCTCACCCCTCCACTTT.

This clonotype was detected many times. The chain joins TRBV5-1 to TRBJ2-7; no definite D call. The CDR3 extends over 14 amino acids. Per the germline V gene, CDR1 is SGHRS and CDR2 is YFSETQ. Trimming left V 4 bases short and J 2 bases short, with 13 bases between. The CDR3 region is CASSQESLTYEQYF. The CDR3 DNA reads as TGCGCCAGCAGCCAGGAATCCTTAACCTACGAGCAGTACTTC. The full variable domain, in which reference TRBV5-1 and TRBJ2-7 provide the parts outside the CDR3, is KAGVTQTPRYLIKTRGQQVTLSCSPISGHRSVSWYQQTPGQGLQFLFEYFSETQRNKGNFPGRFSGRQFSNSRSEMNVSTLELGDSALYLCASSQESLTYEQYFGPGTRLTVT.

As concerns this clonotype: At one end the junction does not follow the germline gene, possibly because of a read error. The V call is TRBV11-3, the J call TRBJ2-5; D possibly corresponds to TRBD2 (6 bases). CDR1 is SGHNT and CDR2 is YENEEA in the germline V gene. The CDR3 totals 17 residues. The CDR3 bases are TGTGCCAGCAGCTTAGATTCCGCGGGATATTCGGGAGAGACCCGGTACTTC. It encodes CASSLDSAGYSGETRYF.